These 27 T cell receptor beta chains were sequenced from one sample in a study of resident and recirculating memory T cells in vitiligo. The assay was immunoSEQ multiplex PCR, and TCRdb's table has in-frame clones only and misses some. This table has 75,000 to 85,000 clones, approximately 90% appearing once. Specimen: blood. These receptors all come from a male donor with vitiligo.

The V gene is TRBV7-9, the J gene TRBJ2-1; 11 positions agree with TRBD2. Germline values: CDR1 SEHNR, CDR2 FQNEAQ (reference sequence). CDR3 length: 17 residues. The trim removed 5 bases at V and 5 bases at J, leaving 11 bases unmatched. The CDR3 sequence: CASSQALGLADHNEQFF. The CDR3 bases are TGTGCCAGCAGCCAAGCCTTGGGACTAGCGGACCACAATGAGCAGTTCTTC.

The chain links TRBV6-1 to TRBJ1-2, with TRBD1 matching 7 bases. Germline CDR1 MNHNS, CDR2 SASEGT. With 1 base clipped from V and 4 bases from J, the junction kept 9 bases outside the gene matches. This CDR3 is built from 16 residues. This CDR3 reads CASSEGPTGISYGYTF. In nucleotides, the CDR3 is TGTGCCAGCAGTGAAGGGCCGACAGGGATATCCTATGGCTACACCTTC.

The chain has TRBV10-3 and TRBJ1-3, with TRBD1 as a possible D gene (5 bases). The CDR3 contains 15 residues. V gave up 10 bases and J gave up 0 bases, with 16 bases separating them. Per the germline V gene, CDR1 is ENHRY and CDR2 is SYGVKD. CDR3 region: CATGGGSPSGNTIYF. The CDR3 DNA sequence: TGTGCCACGGGGGGGGGATCCCCCTCTGGAAACACCATATATTTT.

The rearrangement links TRBV6-5 to TRBJ2-1, with 12 positions matching TRBD2. CDR3 length: 16 residues. Germline-derived CDR1 and CDR2 are MNHEY and SVGAGI. With 6 bases clipped from V and 12 bases from J, the junction kept 15 bases outside the gene matches. The CDR3 reads CASSYLAGGPNYGQFF. In nucleotides, the CDR3 is TGTGCCAGCAGCTACCTAGCGGGAGGGCCTAATTACGGGCAGTTCTTC.

The chain uses TRBV4-1 and TRBJ2-1, with TRBD2 identical over 8 bases. Germline V gene data show CDR1 as MGHRA and CDR2 as YSYEKL. The CDR3 totals 20 residues. Unmatched junction bases numbered 22, after V lost 4 bases and J lost 5 bases. The CDR3 DNA follows: TGCGCCAGCAGCCCGCCTGGGGGCCTTAAGCGGGAGCTCCTCAACAATGAGCAGTTCTTC. Protein sequence: CASSPPGGLKRELLNNEQFF.

The chain recombines TRBV2 with TRBJ1-5; D might be TRBD1 (6 bases). The V gene's germline CDR1 is SNHLY and CDR2 FYNNEI. V shed 3 bases and J shed 1 base, with 10 bases lying between them. This CDR3 region has 15 residues. CDR3 amino acids: CASSDRGSSNQPQHF. The CDR3 nucleotides read TGTGCCAGCAGTGACAGGGGATCCAGCAATCAGCCCCAGCATTTT.

The rearrangement links TRBV5-5 to TRBJ1-5; D ambiguous. V was cut by 0 bases and J by 2 bases, with 15 bases left in between. The CDR3 sequence is 17 residues long. Germline V gives CDR1 SGHKS, CDR2 YYEKEE (reference sequence). The CDR3 bases are TGTGCCAGCAGCTTGGATATCGCGGGAGGTGGCAATCAGCCCCAGCATTTT. This codes for CASSLDIAGGGNQPQHF.

A single count supports this clone. This chain uses TRBV6-4 with TRBJ2-6, with 9 bases lining up with TRBD2. Germline V lookup: CDR1 MRHNA, CDR2 SNTAGT. The CDR3 loop spans 16 amino acids. V trimming: 3 bases; J trimming: 3 bases; junction bases outside the gene matches: 3. CDR3 amino acids: CASSELAGSGANVLTF. The CDR3 DNA follows: TGTGCCAGCAGTGAGCTAGCGGGAAGTGGGGCCAACGTCCTGACTTTC.

This clone was seen a few times. This chain links TRBV28 with TRBJ1-1; the match to TRBD1 covers 11 bases. The CDR3 extends over 15 amino acids. The junction had 8 bases not matched to a gene; V was cut back by 6 bases and J by 5 bases. Germline values: CDR1 MDHEN, CDR2 SYDVKM. The CDR3 region has the DNA TGTGCCAGCAGCCTTCTCCGGGACAGGGGGACTGAAGCTTTCTTT. Protein: CASSLLRDRGTEAFF.

This chain joins TRBV6-1 and TRBJ2-6, with D possibly being TRBD1 (5 bases). The germline V gene encodes CDR1 MNHNS and CDR2 SASEGT. This CDR3 is built from 15 residues. Trimming pared 4 bases from V and 2 bases from J, leaving 9 bases between. The CDR3 here is CASSGGQAGANVLTF. The CDR3 DNA sequence: TGTGCCAGCAGTGGAGGACAAGCTGGGGCCAACGTCCTGACTTTC.

V gene TRBV5-5 combines with J gene TRBJ2-4; 8 bases line up with TRBD2. The germline V gene encodes CDR1 SGHKS and CDR2 YYEKEE (reference sequence). With V trimmed by 4 bases and J by 6 bases, 3 bases remained unmatched. CDR3 length: 13 amino acids. The CDR3 reads CASSLLAANIQYF. The CDR3 DNA reads TGTGCCAGCAGCCTACTAGCGGCAAACATTCAGTACTTC.

DNA of the CDR3: TGTGCCAGCTCTCAGCGGGAGTCCCCGTCGGTGGGGACCCAGTACTTC. Its protein is CASSQRESPSVGTQYF. The chain links TRBV18 to TRBJ2-5; 8 bases fit TRBD2. The CDR3 runs 16 residues. With V trimmed by 6 bases and J by 7 bases, 16 bases remained unmatched. Germline V lookup: CDR1 KGHSH, CDR2 LQKENI. Based on the CDR3 plus reference TRBV18 and TRBJ2-5, the full variable domain is NAGVMQNPRHLVRRRGQEARLRCSPMKGHSHVYWYRQLPEEGLKFMVYLQKENIIDESGMPKERFSAEFPKEGPSILRIQQVVRGDSAAYFCASSQRESPSVGTQYFGPGTRLLVL.

This clone was seen once. The chain couples TRBV7-9 to TRBJ1-5; possibly TRBD1 for D (6 bases). The CDR3 has 14 amino acids. Germline CDR1 is SEHNR and CDR2 is FQNEAQ (reference sequence). Trimming took 11 bases from V and 2 from J, leaving 16 bases between them. The CDR3 reads CAAGGGAGNQPQHF. CDR3 coding DNA: TGTGCCGCCGGGGGGGGCGCAGGCAATCAGCCCCAGCATTTT. The full variable domain, completed using reference TRBV7-9 and TRBJ1-5, is DTGVSQNPRHKITKRGQNVTFRCDPISEHNRLYWYRQTLGQGPEFLTYFQNEAQLEKSRLLSDRFSAERPKGSFSTLEIQRTEQGDSAMYLCAAGGGAGNQPQHFGDGTRLSIL.

The chain joins TRBV6-1 to TRBJ2-7; 15 bases agree with TRBD2. The CDR3 has 15 amino acids. Unmatched junction bases numbered 0, after V lost 4 bases and J lost 2 bases. Germline values: CDR1 MNHNS, CDR2 SASEGT. The CDR3 protein is CASSGTSGRAYEQYF. CDR3 sequence (DNA): TGTGCCAGCAGTGGGACTAGCGGGAGGGCCTACGAGCAGTACTTC.

Here the CDR3 reads CASSSTGGHTDTQYF. DNA of the CDR3: TGTGCCAGCAGTTCGACGGGTGGCCACACAGATACGCAGTATTTT. The chain employs TRBV6-4 and TRBJ2-3, with no clear D. V was pared by 5 bases and J by 2 bases, with 14 bases between. The CDR3 runs to 15 residues. CDR1 and CDR2 (germline): MRHNA, SNTAGT.

V gene TRBV7-2 combines with J gene TRBJ2-1; TRBD2 agrees at 13 bases. Germline assignment: CDR1 SGHTA and CDR2 FQGNSA. The CDR3 runs 15 residues. V lost 4 bases and J lost 9; bases outside the gene matches: 6. The CDR3 reads CASSSGLAGVSEQFF. CDR3 nucleotide sequence: TGTGCCAGCAGCTCCGGACTAGCGGGAGTTAGTGAGCAGTTCTTC.

As to this clone: At the DNA level, this CDR3 is encoded by other sequences in the same sample as well. The gene calls are TRBV7-6 and TRBJ2-7; 7 bases align to TRBD2. Germline assignment: CDR1 SGHVS and CDR2 FNYEAQ. The CDR3 loop spans 14 amino acids. Unmatched junction bases numbered 2, after V lost 1 base and J lost 2 bases. CDR3 loop: CASSLGGGTYEQYF. The CDR3 DNA reads as TGTGCCAGCAGCTTAGGGGGAGGGACCTACGAGCAGTACTTC.

This chain uses TRBV11-2 with TRBJ2-7; the match to TRBD1 covers 7 bases. Germline lookup yields CDR1 SGHAT and CDR2 FQNNGV. This CDR3 has 16 amino acids. V trimming: 1 base; J trimming: 3 bases; junction bases outside the gene matches: 9. The CDR3 is CASSLVSGTANYEQYF. CDR3 DNA sequence: TGTGCCAGCAGCTTAGTCTCCGGGACAGCCAACTACGAGCAGTACTTC.

This rearrangement joins TRBV28 to TRBJ2-3; 8 bases fit TRBD1. The CDR3 runs to 17 residues. V lost 2 bases to trimming and J lost 4 bases; unmatched junction nucleotides: 11. CDR1 and CDR2 from the germline V gene are MDHEN and SYDVKM. CDR3 in amino acids: CASSLGLDRVRADTQYF. CDR3 coding DNA: TGTGCCAGCAGTTTAGGTCTGGACAGGGTTCGTGCAGATACGCAGTATTTT.

This chain connects TRBV27 to TRBJ2-3; 10 nucleotides agree with TRBD2. Trimming cost V 7 bases and J 6 bases; bases outside gene matches: 13. CDR3 length: 16 amino acids. CDR1 and CDR2 from the germline V gene are MNHEY and SMNVEV (reference sequence). CDR3 protein: CASTPSGRASRDTQYF. DNA of the CDR3: TGTGCCAGCACCCCCAGCGGGAGGGCCTCGAGGGATACGCAGTATTTT.

V is TRBV6-5 and J is TRBJ2-7; D not certain. This CDR3 comprises 12 residues. Looked up from germline, CDR1 is MNHEY and CDR2 is SVGAGI. Trimming left V 5 bases short and J 6 bases short, with 11 bases between. In DNA form, the CDR3 reads TGTGCCAGCAGTGCCCTCCTAGGCGAGCAGTACTTC. It specifies CASSALLGEQYF.

V usage is TRBV5-4 and J usage is TRBJ1-2, with D possibly TRBD1 on 5 matching bases. This CDR3 is built from 12 residues. The ends were cut back, 0 bases at V and 6 bases at J, with 6 bases in the middle. Germline-derived CDR1 and CDR2 are SGHNT and YYREEE (reference sequence). The CDR3 sequence is CASSLGQNGYTF. In DNA, the CDR3 is TGTGCCAGCAGCTTGGGACAGAATGGCTACACCTTC.

The rearrangement joins TRBV9 to TRBJ2-3; 8 bases fit TRBD2. This CDR3 comprises 16 residues. With V trimmed by 0 bases and J by 8 bases, 11 bases remained unmatched. From germline, CDR1 is SGDLS and CDR2 YYNGEE. The CDR3 DNA reads TGTGCCAGCAGCGTAGACCCAGCGGGAGATATGGGTACGCAGTATTTT. Its translation is CASSVDPAGDMGTQYF.

J is TRBJ2-7 and V is TRBV5-6, with 9 bases lining up with TRBD2. There are 14 residues in the CDR3. J was trimmed by 2 bases and V by 3 bases; bases with no gene match: 3. Germline V gives CDR1 SGHDT, CDR2 YYEEEE. The CDR3 reads CASSSTSGPYEQYF. The CDR3, as DNA: TGTGCCAGCAGCTCGACTAGCGGCCCCTACGAGCAGTACTTC.

J is TRBJ2-7 and V is TRBV2, with TRBD1 identical over 8 bases. The J segment lost 5 bases and the V segment lost 7 bases, leaving 7 bases of the junction unmatched. Germline CDR1 reads SNHLY; CDR2 reads FYNNEI. The CDR3 runs to 13 residues. This CDR3 reads CASTFDRGHEQYF. CDR3 sequence (DNA): TGTGCCAGCACTTTCGACAGGGGTCACGAGCAGTACTTC. The whole variable domain, filled in from reference TRBV2 and TRBJ2-7, reads EPEVTQTPSHQVTQMGQEVILRCVPISNHLYFYWYRQILGQKVEFLVSFYNNEISEKSEIFDDQFSVERPDGSNFTLKIRSTKLEDSAMYFCASTFDRGHEQYFGPGTRLTVT.

The V call is TRBV5-1, the J call TRBJ2-7; 11 bases are a match to TRBD2. CDR3 size: 17 residues. Germline values: CDR1 SGHRS, CDR2 YFSETQ. V shed 4 bases, J shed 0 bases, and the junction held 9 bases outside the gene matches. CDR3 in DNA: TGCGCCAGCAGCCCCCGGACTAGCGGGCTCTACTCCTACGAGCAGTACTTC. Translation gives CASSPRTSGLYSYEQYF. Full variable domain (outside the CDR3, taken from reference TRBV5-1 and TRBJ2-7): KAGVTQTPRYLIKTRGQQVTLSCSPISGHRSVSWYQQTPGQGLQFLFEYFSETQRNKGNFPGRFSGRQFSNSRSEMNVSTLELGDSALYLCASSPRTSGLYSYEQYFGPGTRLTVT.

The rearrangement links TRBV19 to TRBJ1-1; 11 nucleotides align to TRBD1. The ends lost 3 bases at V and 12 bases at J; junction bases unmatched: 12. The CDR3 sequence is 15 residues long. CDR1 is LNHDA and CDR2 is SQIVND in the germline V gene (reference sequence). Here the CDR3 DNA reads TGTGCCAGTAGTATCGGGGGAGCGGGACAGGGGGTTTCTTTCTTT. This codes for CASSIGGAGQGVSFF.